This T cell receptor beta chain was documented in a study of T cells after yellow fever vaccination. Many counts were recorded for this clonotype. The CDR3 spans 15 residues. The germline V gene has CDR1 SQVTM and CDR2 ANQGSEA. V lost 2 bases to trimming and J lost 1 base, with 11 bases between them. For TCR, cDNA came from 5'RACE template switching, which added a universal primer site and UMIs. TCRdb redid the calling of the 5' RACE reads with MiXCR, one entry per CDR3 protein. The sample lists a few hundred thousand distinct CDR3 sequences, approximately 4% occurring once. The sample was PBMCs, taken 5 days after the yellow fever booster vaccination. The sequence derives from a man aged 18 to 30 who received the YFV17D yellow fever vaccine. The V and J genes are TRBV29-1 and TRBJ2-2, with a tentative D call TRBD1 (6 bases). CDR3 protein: CSVELPGQNTGELFF. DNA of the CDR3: TGCAGCGTTGAATTACCGGGACAGAACACCGGGGAGCTGTTTTTT.